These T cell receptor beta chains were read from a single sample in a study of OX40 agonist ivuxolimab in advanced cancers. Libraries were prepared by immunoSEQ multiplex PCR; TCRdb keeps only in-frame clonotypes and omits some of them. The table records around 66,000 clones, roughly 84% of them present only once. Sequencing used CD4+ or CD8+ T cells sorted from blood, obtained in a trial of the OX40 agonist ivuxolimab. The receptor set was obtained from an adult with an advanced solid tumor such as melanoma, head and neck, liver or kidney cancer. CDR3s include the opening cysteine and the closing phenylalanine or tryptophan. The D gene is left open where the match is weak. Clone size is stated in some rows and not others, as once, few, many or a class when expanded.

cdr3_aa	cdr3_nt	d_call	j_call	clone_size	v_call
CASSQRVGGRAGNTIYF	TGCGCCAGCAGTCAACGTGTCGGGGGGCGCGCTGGAAACACCATATATTTT	-	TRBJ1-3	-	TRBV23-1
CASTTGRGEEPQHF	TGTGCCAGCACCACCGGAAGGGGCGAGGAGCCCCAGCATTTT	-	TRBJ1-5	-	TRBV6-6
CASSLAATDTQYF	TGTGCCAGCAGCTTGGCCGCCACAGATACGCAGTATTTT	-	TRBJ2-3	-	TRBV5-4
CASSLGNTGELFF	TGTGCCAGCAGCTTAGGAAACACCGGGGAGCTGTTTTTT	-	TRBJ2-2	-	TRBV7-3
CASSSTSGGTYNEQFF	TGTGCCAGCAGTTCGACTAGCGGGGGGACGTACAATGAGCAGTTCTTC	TRBD2	TRBJ2-1	-	TRBV28
CASSYTRQGGTEAFF	TGTGCCAGCAGTTACACCAGACAGGGAGGAACTGAAGCTTTCTTT	TRBD1	TRBJ1-1	-	TRBV6-6
CASSLADRVYGYTF	TGTGCCAGCAGCTTAGCGGACAGGGTCTATGGCTACACCTTC	TRBD1	TRBJ1-2	-	TRBV7-8
CAILEGNEQFF	TGTGCCATACTGGAAGGCAATGAGCAGTTCTTC	-	TRBJ2-1	few	TRBV7-9
CASSPTSSYEQYF	TGCGCCAGCAGTCCCACGAGCTCCTACGAGCAGTACTTC	-	TRBJ2-7	-	TRBV5-1
CASSYFPGAYNEQFF	TGTGCCAGCAGCTACTTCCCGGGAGCCTACAATGAGCAGTTCTTC	-	TRBJ2-1	-	TRBV5-4
CASSSLPMNTEAFF	TGTGCCAGCAGCTCGCTACCTATGAACACTGAAGCTTTCTTT	-	TRBJ1-1	-	TRBV7-4
CASSQAPVGAYEQYF	TGCGCCAGCAGCCAGGCTCCGGTCGGGGCTTACGAGCAGTACTTC	-	TRBJ2-7	-	TRBV4-3
CASSPDRDVQHF	TGTGCCAGCTCACCCGACCGGGACGTCCAGCATTTT	-	TRBJ1-5	-	TRBV18
CATGHQKNEQYF	TGTGCCACCGGACACCAAAAGAACGAGCAGTACTTC	-	TRBJ2-7	-	TRBV27
CASRDRDRAEQYF	TGTGCCAGCAGGGACCGAGACAGGGCAGAGCAGTACTTC	TRBD1	TRBJ2-7	once	TRBV4-2